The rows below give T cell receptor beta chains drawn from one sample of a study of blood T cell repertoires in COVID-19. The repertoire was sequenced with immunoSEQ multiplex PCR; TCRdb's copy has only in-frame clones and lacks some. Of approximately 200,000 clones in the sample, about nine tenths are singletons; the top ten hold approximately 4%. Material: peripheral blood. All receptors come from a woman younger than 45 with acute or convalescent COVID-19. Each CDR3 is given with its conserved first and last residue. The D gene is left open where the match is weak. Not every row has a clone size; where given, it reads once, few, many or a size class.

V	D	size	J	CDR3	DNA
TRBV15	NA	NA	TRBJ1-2	CATSRSWSGTDVRGYTF	TGTGCCACCAGCAGGTCCTGGAGCGGGACCGATGTCAGAGGCTACACCTTC
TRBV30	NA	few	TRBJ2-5	CAWKREAQYF	TGTGCCTGGAAACGAGAGGCCCAGTACTTC
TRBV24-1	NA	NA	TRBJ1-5	CATGPSGADSNQPQHF	TGTGCCACCGGCCCTTCGGGTGCCGATAGCAATCAGCCCCAGCATTTT
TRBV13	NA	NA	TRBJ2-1	CASRRKGSETYNEQFF	TGTGCCAGCAGACGAAAGGGTAGCGAAACATACAATGAGCAGTTCTTC
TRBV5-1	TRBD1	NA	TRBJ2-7	CASSPKPDRAASYEQYF	TGCGCCAGCAGCCCAAAACCTGACAGGGCGGCTTCCTACGAGCAGTACTTC
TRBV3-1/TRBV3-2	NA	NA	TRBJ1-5	CASSQGHNSNQPQHF	TGTGCCAGCAGCCAAGGGCATAACAGCAATCAGCCCCAGCATTTT
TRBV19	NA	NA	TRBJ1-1	CASSIVGGNTEAFF	TGTGCCAGTAGTATAGTCGGAGGGAACACTGAAGCTTTCTTT
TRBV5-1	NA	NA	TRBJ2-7	CASSLTFDEQYF	TGCGCCAGCAGCTTGACTTTCGACGAGCAGTACTTC
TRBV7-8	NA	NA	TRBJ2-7	CASSLGAREDEQYF	TGTGCCAGCAGCTTAGGCGCCAGGGAAGACGAGCAGTACTTC
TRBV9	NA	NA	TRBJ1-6	CASSVGWDSPLHF	TGTGCCAGCAGCGTGGGCTGGGATTCACCCCTCCACTTT
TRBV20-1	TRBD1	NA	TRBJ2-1	CSASPGTGFDEQFF	TGCAGTGCTAGTCCCGGGACAGGTTTTGATGAGCAGTTCTTC
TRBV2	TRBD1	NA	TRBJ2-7	CASRTGGQFYEQYF	TGTGCCAGCAGAACAGGGGGCCAATTCTACGAGCAGTACTTC
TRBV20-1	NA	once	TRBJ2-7	CSAIPIHEQYF	TGCAGTGCTATTCCCATCCACGAGCAGTACTTC
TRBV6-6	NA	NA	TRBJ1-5	CASSQNQPQHF	TGTGCCAGCAGCCAAAATCAGCCCCAGCATTTT
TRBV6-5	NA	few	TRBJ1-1	CASSSVLEAFF	TGTGCCAGCAGTTCAGTCCTCGAAGCTTTCTTT
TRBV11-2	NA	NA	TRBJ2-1	CASTPLGSPYNEQFF	TGTGCCAGCACTCCCCTTGGTAGCCCCTACAATGAGCAGTTCTTC
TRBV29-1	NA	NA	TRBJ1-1	CSVDGGYTEAFF	TGCAGCGTTGACGGGGGGTACACTGAAGCTTTCTTT
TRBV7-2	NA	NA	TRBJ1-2	CATTIGSNYGYTF	TGTGCCACCACGATAGGGAGCAACTATGGCTACACCTTC
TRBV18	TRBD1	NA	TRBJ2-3	CASSPSTGGAGTQYF	TGTGCCAGCTCACCATCAACAGGGGGAGCGGGTACGCAGTATTTT
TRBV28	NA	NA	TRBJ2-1	CASSLEDNEQFF	TGTGCCAGCAGTTTAGAGGACAATGAGCAGTTCTTC
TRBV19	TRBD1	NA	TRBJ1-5	CASSTPRQGGQPQHF	TGTGCCAGTAGTACCCCCAGACAGGGGGGGCAGCCCCAGCATTTT
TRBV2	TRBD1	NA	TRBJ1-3	CASEGQYSGNTIYF	TGTGCCAGCGAGGGACAGTACTCTGGAAACACCATATATTTT
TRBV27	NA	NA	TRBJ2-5	CASTHYRLAETQYF	TGTGCCAGCACCCATTACCGGTTAGCAGAGACCCAGTACTTC
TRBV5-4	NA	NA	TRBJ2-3	CASSLDRDTQYF	TGTGCCAGCAGCTTGGATAGAGATACGCAGTATTTT
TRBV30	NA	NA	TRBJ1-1	CAWSIDNHSAFF	TGTGCCTGGAGTATCGACAACCATTCGGCTTTCTTT
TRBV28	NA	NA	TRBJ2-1	CASSSRLTYNEQFF	TGTGCCAGCAGTTCCCGACTAACCTACAATGAGCAGTTCTTC
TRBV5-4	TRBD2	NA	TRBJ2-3	CATRAVLAGADTQYF	TGTGCCACGCGGGCCGTACTAGCGGGGGCAGATACGCAGTATTTT
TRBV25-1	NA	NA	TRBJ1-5	CASSETKANQPQHF	TGTGCCAGCAGTGAGACAAAGGCAAATCAGCCCCAGCATTTT
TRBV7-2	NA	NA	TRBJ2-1	CASRGQTQNEQFF	TGTGCCAGCAGGGGACAAACACAAAATGAGCAGTTCTTC
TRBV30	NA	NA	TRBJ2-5	CASSRQSWETQYF	TGTGCCTCGTCAAGACAGTCCTGGGAGACCCAGTACTTC
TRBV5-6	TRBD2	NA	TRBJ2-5	CASSMGLATIQETQYF	TGTGCCAGCAGCATGGGACTAGCGACGATCCAAGAGACCCAGTACTTC
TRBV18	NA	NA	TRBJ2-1	CASSQGRPGDNEQFF	TGTGCCAGCTCACAGGGACGTCCGGGGGACAATGAGCAGTTCTTC
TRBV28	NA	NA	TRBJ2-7	CASRDTLYEQYF	TGTGCCAGCCGGGACACCCTCTACGAGCAGTACTTC
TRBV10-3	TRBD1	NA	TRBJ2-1	CAINSGTGNEQFF	TGTGCCATCAACAGCGGGACAGGGAATGAGCAGTTCTTC
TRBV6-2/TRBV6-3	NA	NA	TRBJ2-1	CASSVENNEQFF	TGTGCCAGCAGTGTTGAGAACAATGAGCAGTTCTTC
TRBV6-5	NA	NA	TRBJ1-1	CASSPRAGGAEAFF	TGTGCCAGCAGTCCCAGGGCGGGCGGGGCTGAAGCTTTCTTT
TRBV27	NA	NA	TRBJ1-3	CASSFVGGDTIYF	TGTGCCAGCAGCTTCGTAGGGGGGGACACCATATATTTT
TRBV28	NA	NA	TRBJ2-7	CASSFVRLYYEQYF	TGTGCCAGCAGTTTCGTCAGGCTTTACTACGAGCAGTACTTC
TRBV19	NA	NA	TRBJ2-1	CASSIIVPPYNEQFF	TGTGCCAGTAGTATAATAGTCCCCCCCTACAATGAGCAGTTCTTC
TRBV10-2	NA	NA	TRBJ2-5	CALGAGMQETQYF	TGCGCCCTTGGGGCGGGAATGCAAGAGACCCAGTACTTC
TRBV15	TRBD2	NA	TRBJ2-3	CATSRGNRLAGTDTQYF	TGTGCCACCAGCAGAGGGAATAGACTAGCCGGCACAGATACGCAGTATTTT
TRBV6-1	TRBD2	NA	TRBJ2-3	CASSEGGGLAGGRDHTQYF	TGTGCCAGCAGTGAAGGAGGAGGACTAGCGGGAGGCCGTGATCATACGCAGTATTTT
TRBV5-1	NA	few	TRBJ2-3	CASSLPGDTQYF	TGCGCCAGCAGCTTGCCCGGGGATACGCAGTATTTT
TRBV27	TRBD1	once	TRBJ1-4	CASKNTGVGEKLFF	TGTGCCAGCAAGAACACAGGGGTCGGCGAAAAACTGTTTTTT
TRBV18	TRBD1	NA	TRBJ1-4	CAGKEGTGGEKLFF	TGTGCCGGGAAGGAGGGGACAGGGGGTGAAAAACTGTTTTTT
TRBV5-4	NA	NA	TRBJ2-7	CASSLRGEGGEQYF	TGTGCCAGCAGCTTGCGGGGAGAGGGAGGCGAGCAGTACTTC
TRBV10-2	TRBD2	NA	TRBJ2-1	CASSLSGTYNEQFF	TGCGCCAGCAGTTTAAGCGGGACTTACAATGAGCAGTTCTTC
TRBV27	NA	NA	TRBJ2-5	CASSLVMRETQYF	TGTGCCAGCAGTTTGGTAATGAGAGAGACCCAGTACTTC
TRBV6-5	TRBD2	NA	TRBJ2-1	CASPASGAHNEQFF	TGTGCCAGCCCTGCTAGCGGGGCTCACAATGAGCAGTTCTTC
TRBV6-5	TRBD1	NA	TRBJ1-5	CASHSGQLPGWPQHF	TGTGCCAGTCATTCGGGACAGCTCCCAGGGTGGCCCCAGCATTTT
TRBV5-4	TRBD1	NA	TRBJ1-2	CASSPGQGWGYTF	TGTGCCAGCAGCCCGGGACAGGGGTGGGGCTACACCTTC
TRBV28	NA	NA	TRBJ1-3	CASSLPGAGNTIYF	TGTGCCAGCAGTCTCCCAGGGGCTGGGAACACCATATATTTT
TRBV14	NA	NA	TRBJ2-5	CASSFRGAETQYF	TGTGCCAGCAGCTTCAGGGGGGCCGAGACCCAGTACTTC